This TCR beta chain was sequenced in a study of beta chain features in type 1 diabetes. Expressed TCRB transcripts were sequenced, since all the RNA that had been isolated was reverse transcribed. Some clones are missing from TCRdb's copy, which holds only in-frame ones; the method was immunoSEQ multiplex PCR. Of 240,000 or so clones listed, roughly 22% are singletons. Findings of the study overall: When Type 1 diabetes patients were examined, their TCRB CDR3s proved moderately but significantly shorter in all four CD4+ subsets.

This clone was counted once. Its antigen is undetermined. Trimming took off 6 bases at V and 1 base at J, with 9 bases between the two ends. CDR3 length: 14 residues. Germline V gene sequence: CDR1 SNHLY, CDR2 FYNNEI. Sample: naive CD4+ T cells from blood. This sequence joins TRBV2 and TRBJ2-2; D gene ambiguous. The clonotype was recovered from a woman aged 40 to 49 with type 1 diabetes. DNA of the CDR3: TGTGCCAGCAGAGACATAATGAACACCGGGGAGCTGTTTTTT. Amino acids: CASRDIMNTGELFF.